Here is one T cell receptor (beta chain) with its context. Its binding antigen is unknown. There are no base qualities to consult, and no much larger clone falls within one base. This record belongs to a study of shared clonotypes between healthy human individuals (dated by TCRdb to the early 2020s). Describing the broader study: The cohort included three men and two women between 18 and 49 years of age. To estimate repertoire size and how much clonotype sharing occurs between individuals, the study deeply sequenced the blood TCR repertoires of roughly 5 healthy adults. To increase sequencing depth and limit assay-specific biases, different laboratories used diverse techniques to prepare libraries and sequence TCR repertoires. Between about 0.94 and 10 billion PBMCs per donor were obtained by leukapheresis. Results the study describes overall, beyond this receptor: Pairwise subsampling indicated that sequencing depth was expected to affect the degree of clonotype sharing among donors. The genetic and exposure-history diversity represented was limited by the small number of donors. Only blood was sampled, and tissue TCR repertoires likely differ from those in blood.

The CDR3 holds 14 amino acids from the cysteine to the phenylalanine. The sequence is cut down to CDR3 DNA, 42 bases in frame from base 1. V sheds 0 bases and J sheds 2 bases, leaving 11 bases between their ends. Based on the germline V gene (reference sequence), the CDR1 and CDR2 sequences are GTSNPN and SVGIG. The donors were healthy, HIV-negative adults who had no recently reported acute infections or vaccinations. Every donor was a Caucasian adult living in Nashville, Tennessee, USA. For unsorted samples, 90 million or so PBMCs were counted, and genomic DNA was extracted using the QIAamp DNA Blood Mini kit. Blood was obtained by leukapheresis, after which PBMCs were separated by Ficoll-Histopaque density gradient centrifugation and cryopreserved in liquid nitrogen vapor phase. TCR CDR3 regions were amplified from genomic DNA by multiplex PCR using the deep immunoSEQ assay. For each cell subset, the extracted genomic DNA was distributed evenly across all wells of several immunoSEQ 96-well plates, and each plate served as one replicate. For unsorted PBMC, roughly 330 ng genomic DNA, equal to 30,000 or so T cell genomes, was loaded into each replicate PCR. Genomic DNA from unsorted PBMC was sequenced over ten immunoSEQ deep assay plates. The purified libraries were quantified using a Qubit 3.0 fluorometer, sized with a Bioanalyzer 2100, and then quantified again using the KAPA Library Quantification kit. Every immunoSEQ 96-well plate was sequenced on a separate single-read 150-cycle Illumina NextSeq 550 flow cell. The original pipeline was this. Because the immunoSEQ output held only junctional sequences and lacked quality scores, the filtering could not match the filtering applied to full-length reads. Sequences were annotated with PyIR, a Python wrapper for IgBLAST v1.9, using IMGT germline references to assign V/J genes and CDR3. Reads were filtered out if the reads had weak V/J assignments (E-value above 1e-6), no CDR3, stop codons, out-of-frame junctions, or ambiguous translated residues. V3J clonotypes were defined by identical inferred V gene, J gene, and CDR3 amino acid sequence. To compute the percentage overlap between repertoires, the number of shared unique clonotypes was divided by the size of the smaller repertoire. RTK rarefaction, the Chao1 estimator, and Recon v2.1 estimates of unobserved clonotypes were used to assess repertoire richness. TCRdb provides this immuneACCESS table in a form limited to in-frame rearrangements. Some clones are lacking; in checked studies, under half of them reflect an unresolved V gene, and why the rest are absent is not known. The V and J calls and the clone size are those of that table, but D and trimming were determined from the DNA. This sample has about 490,000 clones in its table, and around 80% of those were observed once. Of the sample, approximately 12% falls within the top ten clones.

Recombination connected TRBV30 to TRBJ2-7; matching of 7 bases hints at TRBD1 as the D gene. Material for sequencing was PBMCs. The TCR was taken from a middle-aged woman in good health. Some clones in this sample may be carry-over from other donors' samples. CDR3 sequence: CAWSVAGGTYEQYF. The DNA reads as follows: TGTGCCTGGAGTGTGGCAGGGGGGACCTACGAGCAGTACTTC.